The rows below give T cell receptor beta chains drawn from one sample of a study of identical twins. A single record per CDR3 protein comes from TCRdb applying MiXCR to the 5' RACE reads. The sample records 450,000 or so distinct CDR3 sequences, roughly 18% being singletons. Sample: naive T cells sorted from blood. These receptors all come from a man in his fifties or sixties in good health. CDR3s include the opening cysteine and the closing phenylalanine or tryptophan. Each record gives: D gene, V gene, CDR3 length, J gene, clone size, CDR3 protein, CDR3 DNA. D genes are given only for firm matches. Expanded clones get a size class; other rows say once, few or many, or leave the size out.

>.|TRBV12-3/TRBV12-4|14|TRBJ1-6|few
CASRGGGVSSPLHF
TGTGCCAGCAGGGGAGGGGGTGTTAGTTCACCCCTCCACTTT
>TRBD2|TRBV20-1|14|TRBJ2-4|many
CSAGGSGGKNIQYF
TGCAGTGCCGGTGGTAGCGGGGGAAAAAACATTCAGTACTTC
>.|TRBV7-9|14|TRBJ2-3|few
CASTYAGATDTQYF
TGTGCCAGCACCTACGCGGGGGCTACAGATACGCAGTATTTT
>.|TRBV28|14|TRBJ1-5|few
CASSFGRSEQPQHF
TGTGCCAGCAGTTTCGGCAGGTCGGAGCAGCCCCAGCATTTT
>.|TRBV27|15|TRBJ2-7|.
CASSVSGRGIYEQYF
TGTGCCAGCAGCGTGTCGGGGCGTGGGATCTACGAGCAGTACTTC
>TRBD2|TRBV3-1|14|TRBJ2-7|few
CASSEGLADYEQYF
TGTGCCAGCAGCGAGGGACTAGCGGACTACGAGCAGTACTTC
>.|TRBV6-1|16|TRBJ2-2|many
CASISMMASGTGELFF
TGTGCCAGCATCTCCATGATGGCCTCGGGGACCGGGGAGCTGTTTTTT
>.|TRBV14|13|TRBJ2-5|many
CASSQDPGWDQYF
TGTGCCAGCAGCCAAGATCCAGGGTGGGACCAGTACTTC
>TRBD1|TRBV6-1|15|TRBJ1-3|few
CASGNRGLSGNTIYF
TGTGCCAGCGGAAACAGGGGGCTAAGCGGAAACACCATATATTTT
>TRBD1|TRBV5-4|15|TRBJ2-3|once
CASSRDRASTDTQYF
TGTGCCAGCAGCCGTGACAGGGCCTCCACAGATACGCAGTATTTT
>.|TRBV28|17|TRBJ2-7|once
CASSLFGVGRNSYEQYF
TGTGCCAGCAGTTTATTCGGAGTCGGCAGGAACTCCTACGAGCAGTACTTC
>.|TRBV28|15|TRBJ1-5|.
CASRMTGGSNQPQHF
TGTGCCAGCAGGATGACAGGAGGCAGCAATCAGCCCCAGCATTTT
>TRBD2|TRBV12-3/TRBV12-4|15|TRBJ2-1|many
CASSFWTSDYNEQFF
TGTGCCAGCAGTTTCTGGACTAGCGACTACAATGAGCAGTTCTTC
>.|TRBV6-5|17|TRBJ1-6|few
CASSFSLWGTEDSPLHF
TGTGCCAGCAGTTTTTCTCTTTGGGGGACGGAGGATTCACCCCTCCACTTT
>.|TRBV20-1|16|TRBJ2-7|.
CSARVFLTDRQPEQYF
TGCAGTGCTAGAGTATTTCTAACCGATCGGCAGCCCGAGCAGTACTTC
>.|TRBV6-2/TRBV6-3|12|TRBJ2-1|many
CAGRIPPGEQFF
TGTGCCGGCAGAATCCCCCCGGGTGAGCAGTTCTTC
>.|TRBV29-1|14|TRBJ1-1|few
CSVEALGAVVEAFF
TGCAGCGTTGAAGCTCTGGGGGCGGTAGTTGAAGCTTTCTTT
>TRBD1|TRBV20-1|14|TRBJ2-7|.
CSAVDRTGGEVQYF
TGCAGTGCTGTCGACAGGACAGGGGGCGAAGTGCAGTACTTC
>.|TRBV5-1|13|TRBJ2-2|many
CASSLVQTGELFF
TGCGCCAGCAGCTTGGTGCAGACCGGGGAGCTGTTTTTT
>TRBD2|TRBV20-1|15|TRBJ2-1|.
CSARDGGGGYNEQFF
TGCAGTGCTAGAGATGGAGGCGGGGGCTACAATGAGCAGTTCTTC
>.|TRBV6-1|15|TRBJ1-3|.
CASSLTGSTGNTIYF
TGTGCCAGCAGTCTGACAGGTTCAACTGGAAACACCATATATTTT
>.|TRBV7-9|14|TRBJ1-1|few
CASSLARGGTEAFF
TGTGCCAGCAGCTTAGCCAGGGGTGGCACTGAAGCTTTCTTT
>TRBD1|TRBV5-1|15|TRBJ2-1|many
CASSEGQTNYNEQFF
TGCGCCAGCAGCGAGGGACAGACAAACTACAATGAGCAGTTCTTC
>TRBD1|TRBV12-3/TRBV12-4|16|TRBJ2-3|many
CASSRSGRGLTDTQYF
TGTGCCAGCAGTCGGTCCGGCAGGGGGCTCACAGATACGCAGTATTTT
>.|TRBV20-1|13|TRBJ2-3|.
CSASNRNTDTQYF
TGCAGTGCTAGTAACAGAAACACAGATACGCAGTATTTT
>.|TRBV6-4|13|TRBJ2-3|.
CASSNGYGDTQYF
TGTGCCAGCAGCAATGGGTATGGAGATACGCAGTATTTT
>TRBD1|TRBV6-5|12|TRBJ1-1|.
CASSRTGGLAFF
TGTGCCAGCAGCAGAACAGGGGGACTGGCTTTCTTT
>.|TRBV5-1|15|TRBJ2-5|.
CASSLVYGIQETQYF
TGCGCCAGCAGCTTGGTATACGGGATCCAAGAGACCCAGTACTTC
>.|TRBV5-8|12|TRBJ1-5|many
CASSPFNQPQHF
TGTGCCAGCAGTCCCTTTAATCAGCCCCAGCATTTT
>.|TRBV20-1|13|TRBJ1-4|few
CSARDLWDEKLFF
TGCAGTGCTAGAGATCTCTGGGATGAAAAACTGTTTTTT
>TRBD1|TRBV27|14|TRBJ1-2|many
CASGRQGPNYGYTF
TGTGCCAGCGGAAGACAGGGGCCTAACTATGGCTACACCTTC
>.|TRBV7-9|14|TRBJ2-5|few
CASSSTGIRETQYF
TGTGCCAGCAGCTCAACAGGGATCCGGGAGACCCAGTACTTC
>.|TRBV29-1|12|TRBJ2-2|few
CSVSPASGELFF
TGCAGCGTGAGCCCGGCTAGCGGGGAGCTGTTTTTT
>TRBD2|TRBV29-1|16|TRBJ2-1|many
CSVEEGGLAGELEQFF
TGCAGCGTTGAAGAGGGGGGACTAGCGGGAGAGCTTGAGCAGTTCTTC
>TRBD2|TRBV7-8|16|TRBJ2-1|many
CASSPVVGLAGPEQFF
TGTGCCAGCAGCCCAGTGGTAGGACTAGCGGGACCTGAGCAGTTCTTC
>.|TRBV5-1|15|TRBJ2-2|many
CASSQDGSNTGELFF
TGCGCCAGCAGCCAGGACGGATCGAACACCGGGGAGCTGTTTTTT
>TRBD1|TRBV12-3/TRBV12-4|15|TRBJ2-3|.
CASSFPGQPSDTQYF
TGTGCCAGCAGTTTTCCGGGACAGCCCTCAGATACGCAGTATTTT
>.|TRBV12-3/TRBV12-4|15|TRBJ1-6|.
CASSFSTADNSPLHF
TGTGCCAGCAGTTTTAGTACAGCTGATAATTCACCCCTCCACTTT
>.|TRBV20-1|14|TRBJ2-5|few
CSARDPTGSETQYF
TGCAGTGCTAGAGACCCTACGGGGTCGGAGACCCAGTACTTC
>.|TRBV12-3/TRBV12-4|12|TRBJ2-1|many
CASRAPAGEQFF
TGTGCCAGCAGGGCCCCCGCGGGTGAGCAGTTCTTC
>TRBD1|TRBV6-4|14|TRBJ1-1|few
CASSADRGKTEAFF
TGTGCCAGCAGTGCGGACAGGGGGAAAACTGAAGCTTTCTTT
>TRBD1|TRBV5-5|15|TRBJ1-2|.
CASSSYLTGYYGYTF
TGTGCCAGCAGCTCCTATCTGACAGGGTACTATGGCTACACCTTC
>TRBD1|TRBV23-1|19|TRBJ2-7|.
CASSQNRDRYFYYSYEQYF
TGCGCCAGCAGTCAAAACCGGGACAGATATTTCTACTACTCCTACGAGCAGTACTTC
>TRBD1|TRBV30|17|TRBJ1-6|.
CAWTRREGARRNSPLHF
TGTGCCTGGACCAGACGTGAGGGGGCGAGAAGGAATTCACCCCTCCACTTT
>TRBD2|TRBV5-1|15|TRBJ2-1|.
CASSPGGGAYDEQFF
TGCGCCAGCAGCCCCGGGGGGGGGGCATACGATGAGCAGTTCTTC
>TRBD2|TRBV6-5|19|TRBJ2-5|.
CASSYSSTTSGRHQETQYF
TGTGCCAGCAGTTACTCGAGTACGACTAGCGGGAGGCATCAAGAGACCCAGTACTTC
>TRBD1|TRBV20-1|14|TRBJ1-4|.
CSARDAQGGEKLFF
TGCAGTGCTAGAGATGCACAGGGGGGAGAAAAACTGTTTTTT
>TRBD1|TRBV7-2|15|TRBJ2-3|many
CASSGNRGRKDTQYF
TGTGCCAGCAGCGGCAACAGGGGGCGGAAAGATACGCAGTATTTT
>TRBD2|TRBV9|17|TRBJ2-1|many
CASSEGTSGRRGNEQFF
TGTGCCAGCAGCGAGGGGACTAGCGGGAGGAGAGGCAATGAGCAGTTCTTC